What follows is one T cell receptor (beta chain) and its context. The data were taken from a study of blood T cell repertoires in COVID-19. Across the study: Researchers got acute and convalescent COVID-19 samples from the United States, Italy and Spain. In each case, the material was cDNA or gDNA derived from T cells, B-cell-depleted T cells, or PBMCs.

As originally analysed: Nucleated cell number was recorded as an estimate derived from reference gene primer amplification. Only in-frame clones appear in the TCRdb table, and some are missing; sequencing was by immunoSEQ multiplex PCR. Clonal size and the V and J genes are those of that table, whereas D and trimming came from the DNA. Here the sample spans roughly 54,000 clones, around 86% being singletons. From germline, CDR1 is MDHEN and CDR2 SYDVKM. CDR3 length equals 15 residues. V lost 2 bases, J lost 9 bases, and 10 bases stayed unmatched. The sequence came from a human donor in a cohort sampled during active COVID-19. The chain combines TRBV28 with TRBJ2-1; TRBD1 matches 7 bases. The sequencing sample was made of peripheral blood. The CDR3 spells CASSLIRQGVIEQFF. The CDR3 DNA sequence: TGTGCCAGCAGTTTAATTCGGCAGGGGGTTATTGAGCAGTTCTTC.